This record covers a single T cell receptor (beta chain). The antigen remains undetermined. The CDR3 contains 16 residues. Trimming cost V 1 base and J 3 bases; bases outside gene matches: 3. This entry belongs to a study of Tregs in tolerant kidney transplant recipients. Profiled with immunoSEQ multiplex PCR; TCRdb holds only in-frame clones, not every one. The profile shows roughly 64,000 clones, more than 70% of them singletons. Study-wide results and limits: The most relevant donor-specific Treg TCRbeta repertoire apparently came from expansion with activated donor B cells. This study did not directly address biological reproducibility.

Recipients received nonmyeloablative bone marrow transplants from related graft donors, with transient mixed chimerism. Thawed PBMCs were FACS-sorted into unstimulated CD4+CD25+CD127- regulatory T cells, CD4+CD25- non-regulatory cells, CD4 and CD8 cells. This chain uses TRBV23-1 with TRBJ2-2, with TRBD1 identical over 9 bases. Being an ORF, TRBV23-1 has a function that is uncertain. The TCR comes from a human patient who received a combined kidney and bone marrow transplant. T cells may partly derive from the graft donor. Here the sequenced sample was CD4+ T cells from blood (PBMCs), taken 6 months after the transplant. The CDR3 protein is CASSQFRDRDTGELFF. The CDR3 DNA reads TGCGCCAGCAGTCAATTCCGGGACAGGGACACCGGGGAGCTGTTTTTT.